This T cell receptor (beta chain) was sequenced in a study of tumor and adjacent non-tumor tissue in lung cancer. This sample's RNA came from whole unsorted tissue. The normal lung tissue was taken more than 3 cm from the tumor edge. Germline CDR1 KGHDR, CDR2 SFDVKD. The germline V and J ends were trimmed by 6 bases and 3 bases, with 4 bases remaining between them. The CDR3 loop spans 12 amino acids. TCRbeta libraries were built with three rounds of nested PCR, modified from ARM-PCR. TCRdb ran MiXCR on the multiplex PCR reads and lists one entry per CDR3 protein. Here the sample spans some 100,000 distinct CDR3 sequences, approximately 65% being singletons. This clonotype was seen repeatedly, ten times or more.

This clonotype was sampled from a young man with non-small cell lung cancer. This chain links TRBV24-1 with TRBJ2-2; D unclear. The sample taken for sequencing was distant non-tumor lung tissue. The CDR3 is CATSLDTGELFF. CDR3 coding DNA: TGTGCCACCAGTTTGGACACCGGGGAGCTGTTTTTT.